This T cell receptor (beta chain) comes out of a study of spatial heterogeneity in lung cancer. Turning to the study itself: There were, on average, more than nine raw-read appearances for each unique TCR and UMI combination.

Each molecule of TCR cDNA was tagged with one unique molecular identifier. From the 5' RACE reads, TCRdb called clonotypes with MiXCR, one entry per CDR3 protein. The sample records some 7,700 distinct CDR3 sequences, 15% to 19% being singletons. CDR3 length: 18 amino acids. Germline V gives CDR1 MNHNS, CDR2 SASEGT. V was trimmed by 0 bases and J by 0 bases, leaving 12 bases between them. This clonotype is termed medium-sized (0.01 to 0.1%). Regarding time point: sample taken at primary tumor resection. The donor group consisted of approximately 77 patients who had untreated, early-stage non-small cell lung cancer. Whole RNA obtained from tumor, nontumor lung or frozen PBMC underwent sequencing without sorting.

The sequenced sample was normal lung tissue next to the tumor, obtained at surgery. V usage is TRBV6-1 and J usage is TRBJ2-6; D gene unclear. This TCR came from a male donor with early-stage non-small cell lung cancer. CDR3 sequence reads: CASSEALQIISGANVLTF. The CDR3 DNA follows: TGTGCCAGCAGTGAAGCGCTACAGATTATCTCTGGGGCCAACGTCCTGACTTTC.